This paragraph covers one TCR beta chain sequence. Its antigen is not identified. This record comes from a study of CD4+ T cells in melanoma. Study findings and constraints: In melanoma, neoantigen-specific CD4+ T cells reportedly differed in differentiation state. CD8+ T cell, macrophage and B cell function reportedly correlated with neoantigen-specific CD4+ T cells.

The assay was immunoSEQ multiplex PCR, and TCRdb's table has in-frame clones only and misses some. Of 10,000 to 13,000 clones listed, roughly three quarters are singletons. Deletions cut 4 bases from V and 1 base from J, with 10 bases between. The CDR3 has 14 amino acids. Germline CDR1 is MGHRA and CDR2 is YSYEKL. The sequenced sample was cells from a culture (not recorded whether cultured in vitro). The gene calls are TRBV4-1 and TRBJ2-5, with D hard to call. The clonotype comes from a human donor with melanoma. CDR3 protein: CASSPLPSQETQYF. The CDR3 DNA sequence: TGCGCCAGCAGCCCCTTGCCTTCCCAAGAGACCCAGTACTTC.